This T cell receptor (beta chain) was documented in a study of blood T cell repertoires in COVID-19. The overall study: Samples came from the United States, Italy and Spain, spanning acute and convalescent COVID-19. From T cells, B-cell-depleted T cells, or PBMCs came the material, which was cDNA or gDNA.

Seattle-derived patients entered the study during active infection and were followed longitudinally. Study processing details: Amplified reference gene primers provided the basis for estimating nucleated cell counts. The repertoire was sequenced with immunoSEQ multiplex PCR; TCRdb's copy has only in-frame clones and lacks some. The V and J calls and clone size were taken over from that table, and D and trimming were inferred from the DNA. The table includes about 390,000 clones, more than 70% detected once. Germline CDR1 is SGHRS and CDR2 is YFSETQ. The germline V and J ends were trimmed by 4 bases and 0 bases, with 7 bases remaining between them. This CDR3 is 14 amino acids long.

The gene calls are TRBV5-1 and TRBJ1-4; D is unclear. Sequencing used peripheral blood. The receptor comes from a woman in her sixties or seventies with COVID-19, enrolled during active disease. The CDR3: CASSETSTNEKLFF. CDR3 bases: TGCGCCAGCAGCGAAACTTCAACTAATGAAAAACTGTTTTTT.